This T cell receptor beta chain originates from a study of T cells in women clearing cervical HPV infection. HPV was found by MY09/MY11 PCR and dot-blot genotyping. The data were produced by immunoSEQ multiplex PCR, yet TCRdb's version contains in-frame clones alone and is incomplete. Its clone listing holds 20,000 to 25,000 clones. The sequenced sample consisted of blood buffy coat. The source is a woman aged 18 to 75 with a cervical HPV16 infection that either progressed to CIN3+ or cleared (not recorded which).

CDR3 loop: CSAGTGGAYGYTF. CDR3 DNA, as far as it was read: TGCAGTGCCGGGACAGGCGGTGCCTATGGC. The chain is built from TRBV20-1 and TRBJ1-2; 8 nucleotides match TRBD1. The read stops 3 residues short of the end of the CDR3; the missing end is completed from the germline J gene. The CDR3 has 13 residues. Germline V gene lookup returns CDR1 DFQATT and CDR2 SNEGSKA (reference sequence). Trimming cost V 6 bases and J 4 bases; bases outside gene matches: 7.